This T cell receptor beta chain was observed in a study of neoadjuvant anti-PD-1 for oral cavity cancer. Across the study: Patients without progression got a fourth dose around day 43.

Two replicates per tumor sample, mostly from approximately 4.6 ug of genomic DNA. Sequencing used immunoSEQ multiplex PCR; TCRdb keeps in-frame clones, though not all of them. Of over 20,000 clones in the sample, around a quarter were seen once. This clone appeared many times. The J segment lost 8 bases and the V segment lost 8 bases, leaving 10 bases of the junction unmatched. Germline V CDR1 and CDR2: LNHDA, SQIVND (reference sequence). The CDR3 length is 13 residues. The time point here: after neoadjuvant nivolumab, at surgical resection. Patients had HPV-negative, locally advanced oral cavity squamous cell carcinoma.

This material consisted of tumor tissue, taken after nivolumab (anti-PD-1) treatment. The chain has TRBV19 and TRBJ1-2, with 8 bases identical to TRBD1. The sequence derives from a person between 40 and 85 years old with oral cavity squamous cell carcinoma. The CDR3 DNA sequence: TGTGCCAGTGGATCGACAGGGGCCATCGGCTACACCTTC. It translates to CASGSTGAIGYTF.